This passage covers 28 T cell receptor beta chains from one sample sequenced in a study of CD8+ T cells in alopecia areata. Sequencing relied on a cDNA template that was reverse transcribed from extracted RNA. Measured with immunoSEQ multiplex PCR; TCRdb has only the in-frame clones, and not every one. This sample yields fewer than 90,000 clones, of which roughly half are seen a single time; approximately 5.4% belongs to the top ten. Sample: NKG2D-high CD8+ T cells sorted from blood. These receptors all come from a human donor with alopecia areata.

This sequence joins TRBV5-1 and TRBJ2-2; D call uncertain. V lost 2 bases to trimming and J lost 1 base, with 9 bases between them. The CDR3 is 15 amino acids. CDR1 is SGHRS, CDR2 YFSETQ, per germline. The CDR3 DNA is TGCGCCAGCAGCTTCGGAATGCGGAACACCGGGGAGCTGTTTTTT. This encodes CASSFGMRNTGELFF.

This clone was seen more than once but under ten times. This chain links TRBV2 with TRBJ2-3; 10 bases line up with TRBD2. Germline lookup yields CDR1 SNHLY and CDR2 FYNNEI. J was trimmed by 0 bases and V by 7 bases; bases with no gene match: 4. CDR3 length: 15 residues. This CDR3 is CASTLGLASTDTQYF. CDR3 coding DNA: TGTGCCAGCACCTTGGGACTAGCGAGCACAGATACGCAGTATTTT. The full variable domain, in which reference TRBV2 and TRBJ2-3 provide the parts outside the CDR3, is EPEVTQTPSHQVTQMGQEVILRCVPISNHLYFYWYRQILGQKVEFLVSFYNNEISEKSEIFDDQFSVERPDGSNFTLKIRSTKLEDSAMYFCASTLGLASTDTQYFGPGTRLTVL.

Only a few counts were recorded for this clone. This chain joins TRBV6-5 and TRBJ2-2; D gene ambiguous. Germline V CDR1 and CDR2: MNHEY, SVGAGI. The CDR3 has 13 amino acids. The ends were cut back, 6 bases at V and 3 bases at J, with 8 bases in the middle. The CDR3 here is CASSFSDTGELFF. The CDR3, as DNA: TGTGCCAGCAGCTTCTCGGACACCGGGGAGCTGTTTTTT.

CDR3 loop: CASGLAGALGELFF. The CDR3, as DNA: TGTGCCTCAGGGCTAGCGGGGGCCCTCGGGGAGCTGTTTTTT. The V and J genes are TRBV6-5 and TRBJ2-2; TRBD2 agrees at 10 bases. CDR1 MNHEY and CDR2 SVGAGI come from the germline V gene. This CDR3 spans 14 amino acids. Trimming took 11 bases from V and 7 from J; bases not matched to a gene: 10.

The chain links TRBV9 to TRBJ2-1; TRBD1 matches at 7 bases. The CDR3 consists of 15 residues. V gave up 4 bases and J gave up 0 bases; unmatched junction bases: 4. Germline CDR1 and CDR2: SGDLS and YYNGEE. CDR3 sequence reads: CASSQGQSSYNEQFF. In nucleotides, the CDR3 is TGTGCCAGCAGCCAGGGACAGAGCTCCTACAATGAGCAGTTCTTC.

The CDR3 loop reads CSASAVSEAFF. The CDR3 bases are TGCAGCGCATCGGCGGTGTCTGAAGCTTTCTTT. The chain joins TRBV29-1 to TRBJ1-1; D not certain. Between the trimmed V and J ends, which lost 7 bases and 6 bases, there was a span of 12 bases. Germline V lookup: CDR1 SQVTM, CDR2 ANQGSEA. This CDR3 region has 11 residues.

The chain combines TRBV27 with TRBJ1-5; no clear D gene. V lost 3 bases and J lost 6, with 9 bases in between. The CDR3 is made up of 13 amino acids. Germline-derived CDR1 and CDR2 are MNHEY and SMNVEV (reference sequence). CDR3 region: CASSFGVVQPQHF. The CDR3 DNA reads TGTGCCAGCAGTTTCGGGGTGGTTCAGCCCCAGCATTTT.

This CDR3 reads CASSLSGSYEQYF. CDR3 nucleotides: TGTGCCAGCAGTTTAAGCGGATCCTACGAGCAGTACTTC. The chain couples TRBV27 to TRBJ2-7; D may be TRBD2 (5 bases). V was cut by 2 bases and J by 1 base, with 6 bases left in between. The germline V gene has CDR1 MNHEY and CDR2 SMNVEV (reference sequence). The CDR3 length is 13 residues.

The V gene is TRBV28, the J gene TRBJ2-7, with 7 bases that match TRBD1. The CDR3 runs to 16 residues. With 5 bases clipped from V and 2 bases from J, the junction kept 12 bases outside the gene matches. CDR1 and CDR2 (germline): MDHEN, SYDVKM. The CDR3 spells CASSARTGQLAYEQYF. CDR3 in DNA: TGTGCCAGCAGTGCCCGTACGGGACAGCTAGCCTACGAGCAGTACTTC.

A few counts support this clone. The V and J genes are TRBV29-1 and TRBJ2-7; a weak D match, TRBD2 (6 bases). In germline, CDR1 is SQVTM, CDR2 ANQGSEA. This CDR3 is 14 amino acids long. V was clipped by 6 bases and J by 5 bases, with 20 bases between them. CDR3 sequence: CSVRTGDRGHEQYF. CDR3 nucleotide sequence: TGCAGCGTAAGGACGGGGGACCGGGGTCACGAGCAGTACTTC.

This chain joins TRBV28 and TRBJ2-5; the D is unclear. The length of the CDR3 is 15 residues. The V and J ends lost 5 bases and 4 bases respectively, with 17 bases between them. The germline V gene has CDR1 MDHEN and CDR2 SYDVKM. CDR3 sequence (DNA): TGTGCCAGCAGTCAAGAATCGCGAGTGTCAGAGACCCAGTACTTC. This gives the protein CASSQESRVSETQYF.

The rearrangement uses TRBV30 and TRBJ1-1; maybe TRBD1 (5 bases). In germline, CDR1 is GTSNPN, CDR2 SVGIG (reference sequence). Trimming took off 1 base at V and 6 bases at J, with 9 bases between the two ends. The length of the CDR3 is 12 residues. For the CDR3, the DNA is TGTGCCTGGAGTGAAGGGGACTCTGAAGCTTTCTTT. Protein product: CAWSEGDSEAFF.

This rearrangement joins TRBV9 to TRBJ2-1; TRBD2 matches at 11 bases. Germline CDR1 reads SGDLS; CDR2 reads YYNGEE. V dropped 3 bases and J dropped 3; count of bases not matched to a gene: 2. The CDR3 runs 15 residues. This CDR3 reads CASSDGLAGYNEQFF. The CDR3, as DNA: TGTGCCAGCAGCGATGGACTAGCGGGCTACAATGAGCAGTTCTTC.

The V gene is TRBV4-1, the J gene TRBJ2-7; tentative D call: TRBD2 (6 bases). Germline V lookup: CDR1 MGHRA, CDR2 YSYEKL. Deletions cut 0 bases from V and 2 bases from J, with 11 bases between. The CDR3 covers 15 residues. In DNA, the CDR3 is TGCGCCAGCAGCCAAGAATCCCGGGAGACCTACGAGCAGTACTTC. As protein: CASSQESRETYEQYF.

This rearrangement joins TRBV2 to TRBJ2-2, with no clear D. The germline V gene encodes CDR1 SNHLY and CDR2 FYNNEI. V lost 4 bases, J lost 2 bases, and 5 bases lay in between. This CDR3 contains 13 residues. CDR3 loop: CASSVSNTGELFF. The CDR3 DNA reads TGTGCCAGCAGTGTGTCCAACACCGGGGAGCTGTTTTTT.

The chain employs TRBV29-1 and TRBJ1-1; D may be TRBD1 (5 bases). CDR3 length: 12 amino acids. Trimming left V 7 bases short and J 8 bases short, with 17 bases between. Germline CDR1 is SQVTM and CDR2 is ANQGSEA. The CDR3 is CSGWVRGLEAFF. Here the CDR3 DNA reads TGCAGCGGCTGGGTCCGGGGCTTAGAAGCTTTCTTT.

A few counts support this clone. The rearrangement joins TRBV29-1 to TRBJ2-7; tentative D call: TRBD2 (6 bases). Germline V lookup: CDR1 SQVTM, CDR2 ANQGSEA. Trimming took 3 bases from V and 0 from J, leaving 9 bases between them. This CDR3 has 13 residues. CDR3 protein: CSVERDSSYEQYF. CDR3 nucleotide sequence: TGCAGCGTTGAGCGGGATTCCTCCTACGAGCAGTACTTC.

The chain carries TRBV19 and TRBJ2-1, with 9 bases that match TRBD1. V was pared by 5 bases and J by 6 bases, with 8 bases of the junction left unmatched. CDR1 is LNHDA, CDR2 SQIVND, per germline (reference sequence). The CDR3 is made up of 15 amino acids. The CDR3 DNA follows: TGTGCCAGTAGTGTGGACAGGGGCGTGCGCAATGAGCAGTTCTTC. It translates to CASSVDRGVRNEQFF.

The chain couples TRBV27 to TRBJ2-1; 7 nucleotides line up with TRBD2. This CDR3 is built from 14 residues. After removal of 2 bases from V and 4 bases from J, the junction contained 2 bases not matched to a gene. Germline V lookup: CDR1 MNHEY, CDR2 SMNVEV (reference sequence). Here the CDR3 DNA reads TGTGCCAGCAGTTTAAGACTAGCTTACAATGAGCAGTTCTTC. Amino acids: CASSLRLAYNEQFF.

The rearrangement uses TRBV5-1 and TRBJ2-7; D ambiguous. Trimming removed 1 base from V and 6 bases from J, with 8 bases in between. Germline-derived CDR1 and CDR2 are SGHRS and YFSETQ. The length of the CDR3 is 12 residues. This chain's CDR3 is CASSLSGPEQYF. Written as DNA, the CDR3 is TGCGCCAGCAGCTTGTCCGGTCCCGAGCAGTACTTC.

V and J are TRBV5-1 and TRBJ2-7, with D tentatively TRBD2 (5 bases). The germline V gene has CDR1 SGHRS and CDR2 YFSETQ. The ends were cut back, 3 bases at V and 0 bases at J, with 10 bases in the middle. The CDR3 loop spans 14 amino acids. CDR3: CASSSSGSSYEQYF. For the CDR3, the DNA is TGCGCCAGCAGCTCAAGCGGCAGCTCCTACGAGCAGTACTTC.

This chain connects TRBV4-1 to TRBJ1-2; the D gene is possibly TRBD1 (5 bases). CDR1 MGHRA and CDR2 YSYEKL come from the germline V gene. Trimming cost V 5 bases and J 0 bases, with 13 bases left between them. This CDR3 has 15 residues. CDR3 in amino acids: CASSYSGPTNYGYTF. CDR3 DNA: TGCGCCAGCAGCTATTCGGGACCCACTAACTATGGCTACACCTTC.

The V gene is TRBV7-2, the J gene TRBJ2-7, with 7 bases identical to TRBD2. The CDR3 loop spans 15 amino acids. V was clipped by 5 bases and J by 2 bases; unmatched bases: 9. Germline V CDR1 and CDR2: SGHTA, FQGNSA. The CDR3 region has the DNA TGTGCCAGCAGCGCTACCCCGGGACTAACCTACGAGCAGTACTTC. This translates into CASSATPGLTYEQYF.

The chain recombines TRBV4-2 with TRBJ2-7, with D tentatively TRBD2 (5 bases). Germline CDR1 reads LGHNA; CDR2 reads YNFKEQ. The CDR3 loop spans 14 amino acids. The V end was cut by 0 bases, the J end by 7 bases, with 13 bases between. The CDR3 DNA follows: TGTGCCAGCAGCCAAGAGGAGGCTTCGGGAGAGCAGTACTTC. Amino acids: CASSQEEASGEQYF.

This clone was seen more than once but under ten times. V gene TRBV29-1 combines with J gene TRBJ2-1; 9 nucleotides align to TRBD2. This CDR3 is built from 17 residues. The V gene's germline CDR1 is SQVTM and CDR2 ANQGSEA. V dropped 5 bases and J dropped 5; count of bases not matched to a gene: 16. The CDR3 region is CSVFYYSGGPFDNEQFF. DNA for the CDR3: TGCAGCGTTTTCTATTACAGCGGGGGGCCGTTCGACAATGAGCAGTTCTTC.

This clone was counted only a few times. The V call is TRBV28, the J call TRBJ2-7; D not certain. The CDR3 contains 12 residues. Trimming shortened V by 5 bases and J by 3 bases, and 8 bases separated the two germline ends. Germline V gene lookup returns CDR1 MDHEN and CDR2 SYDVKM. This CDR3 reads CASSKRNYEQYF. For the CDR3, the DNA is TGTGCCAGCAGTAAGAGAAACTACGAGCAGTACTTC.

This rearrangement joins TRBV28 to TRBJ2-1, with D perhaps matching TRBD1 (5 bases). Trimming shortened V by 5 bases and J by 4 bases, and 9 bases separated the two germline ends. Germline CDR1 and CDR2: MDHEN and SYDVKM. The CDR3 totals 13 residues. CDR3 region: CASSMDTYNEQFF. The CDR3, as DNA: TGTGCCAGCAGTATGGACACTTACAATGAGCAGTTCTTC.

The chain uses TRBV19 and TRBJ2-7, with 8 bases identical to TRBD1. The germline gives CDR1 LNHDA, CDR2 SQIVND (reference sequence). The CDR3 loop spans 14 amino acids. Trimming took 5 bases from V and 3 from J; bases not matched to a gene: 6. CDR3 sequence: CASSFGQGGYEQYF. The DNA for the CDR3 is TGTGCCAGTAGTTTCGGACAGGGTGGCTACGAGCAGTACTTC.